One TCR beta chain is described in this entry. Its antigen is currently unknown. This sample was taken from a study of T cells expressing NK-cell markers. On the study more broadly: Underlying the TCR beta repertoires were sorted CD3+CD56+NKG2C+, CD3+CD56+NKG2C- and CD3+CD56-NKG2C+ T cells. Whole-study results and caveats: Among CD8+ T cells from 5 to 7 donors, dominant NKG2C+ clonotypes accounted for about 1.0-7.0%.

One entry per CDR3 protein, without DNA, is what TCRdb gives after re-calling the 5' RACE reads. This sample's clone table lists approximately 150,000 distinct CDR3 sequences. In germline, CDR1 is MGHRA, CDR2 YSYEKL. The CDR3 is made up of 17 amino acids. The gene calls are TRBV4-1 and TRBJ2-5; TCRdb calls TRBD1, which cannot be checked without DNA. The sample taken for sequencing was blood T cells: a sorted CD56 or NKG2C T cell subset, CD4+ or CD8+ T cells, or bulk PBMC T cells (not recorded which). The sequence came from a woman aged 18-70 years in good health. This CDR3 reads CASSQDRGDRVSETQYF.